The next 5 T cell receptor beta chains were all read from a single sample in a study of cytomegalovirus exposure and HLA in healthy donors. Primers included in the PCR were 60 Vbeta and 13 Jbeta primers. Profiling relied on immunoSEQ multiplex PCR, and the TCRdb table lists in-frame clones only, not all of them. The table lists more than 100,000 clones, under 85% of them singletons, with 4% in the top ten. The sample consisted of PBMCs. The receptors here all came from a man in his fifties in good health and CMV-seropositive.

V and J are TRBV5-1 and TRBJ2-5; weak D call: TRBD2 (7 bases). Germline V gives CDR1 SGHRS, CDR2 YFSETQ. This CDR3 is 15 amino acids long. V was trimmed by 4 bases and J by 5 bases, leaving 18 bases between them. The CDR3 sequence: CASSRGGGAMETQYF. As DNA, the CDR3 is TGCGCCAGCAGCCGAGGGGGGGGCGCGATGGAGACCCAGTACTTC. The full variable domain, in which reference TRBV5-1 and TRBJ2-5 provide the parts outside the CDR3, is KAGVTQTPRYLIKTRGQQVTLSCSPISGHRSVSWYQQTPGQGLQFLFEYFSETQRNKGNFPGRFSGRQFSNSRSEMNVSTLELGDSALYLCASSRGGGAMETQYFGPGTRLLVL.

The chain recombines TRBV7-8 with TRBJ2-3; D is perhaps TRBD2 (5 bases). CDR3 size: 15 residues. CDR1 and CDR2 from the germline V gene are SGHVS and FQNEAQ. Between the trimmed V and J ends, which lost 1 base and 4 bases, there was a span of 12 bases. In nucleotides, the CDR3 is TGTGCCAGCAGCTTAGGAGCCCTAGCCCCAGATACGCAGTATTTT. Protein: CASSLGALAPDTQYF.

V usage is TRBV7-8 and J usage is TRBJ1-3; 7 bases match TRBD1. This CDR3 contains 15 residues. The J segment lost 0 bases and the V segment lost 5 bases, leaving 4 bases of the junction unmatched. Germline CDR1 and CDR2: SGHVS and FQNEAQ. CDR3 in amino acids: CASSRGTASGNTIYF. CDR3 DNA sequence: TGTGCCAGCAGCCGAGGGACAGCCTCTGGAAACACCATATATTTT.

The chain employs TRBV27 and TRBJ2-7, with D perhaps matching TRBD1 (6 bases). Germline CDR1 is MNHEY and CDR2 is SMNVEV (reference sequence). The CDR3 covers 15 residues. V was clipped by 5 bases and J by 2 bases, with 16 bases between them. CDR3 nucleotide sequence: TGTGCCAGCAGTCGATGGGGTACAGGGACCTACGAGCAGTACTTC. Translated: CASSRWGTGTYEQYF.

V and J are TRBV10-3 and TRBJ2-7; D ambiguous. Per the germline V gene, CDR1 is ENHRY and CDR2 is SYGVKD. The CDR3 has 12 residues. V shed 5 bases and J shed 1 base, with 6 bases lying between them. The CDR3 loop is CAISPGSYEQYF. The CDR3 nucleotides are TGTGCCATCAGTCCCGGGTCCTACGAGCAGTACTTC.